These 32 T cell receptor beta chains originate from one sample sequenced in a study of T-cell memory formation after mild COVID-19. TCRdb processed the 5' RACE reads anew with MiXCR; each CDR3 protein has one entry. The table has 470,000 or so distinct CDR3 sequences, roughly 18% seen once. Sequenced material: PBMCs or a T cell subset sorted from them (not recorded which). All receptors derive from a young man who had mild COVID-19 (a few samples of this study predate the infection). Cell type and time point are not known.

Ten or more counts support this clonotype. This sequence joins TRBV12-3 or TRBV12-4 and TRBJ2-2; tentative D call: TRBD1 (5 bases). The V gene lost 2 bases and the J gene lost 0 bases, with 7 bases spanning the gap. CDR3 length equals 15 residues. The CDR3 DNA sequence: TGTGCCAGCAGTTTACAGGGTACGAACACCGGGGAGCTGTTTTTT. Protein product: CASSLQGTNTGELFF.

This chain joins TRBV5-1 and TRBJ2-4; D is unresolved. The CDR3 extends over 16 amino acids. Trimming removed 3 bases at V and 0 bases at J, with 13 bases between. The germline CDR1 and CDR2 sequences are SGHRS and YFSETQ. CDR3 nucleotides: TGCGCCAGCAGCTCAGACCGGGCCCTAGCCAAAAACATTCAGTACTTC. This encodes CASSSDRALAKNIQYF.

This clonotype has more than one count but fewer than ten. This chain connects TRBV19 to TRBJ2-1, with D tentatively TRBD2 (6 bases). Germline V gene sequence: CDR1 LNHDA, CDR2 SQIVND (reference sequence). V dropped 0 bases and J dropped 4 bases, with 22 bases sitting between them. This CDR3 has 19 amino acids. CDR3 bases: TGTGCCAGTAGTATAGATCGGAGGGAACTAGGGATTAAATACAATGAGCAGTTCTTC. The encoded protein is CASSIDRRELGIKYNEQFF.

This clonotype was counted only a few times. The chain recombines TRBV6-1 with TRBJ2-5; no reliable D call. Germline values: CDR1 MNHNS, CDR2 SASEGT. The V gene lost 2 bases and the J gene lost 7 bases, with 8 bases spanning the gap. CDR3 size: 12 residues. The CDR3 loop reads CASSEFFVTQYF. CDR3 sequence (DNA): TGTGCCAGCAGTGAATTTTTTGTGACCCAGTACTTC.

This chain uses TRBV15 with TRBJ2-4, with D tentatively TRBD1 or TRBD2 (7 bases each). CDR1 is LNHNV, CDR2 YYDKDF, per germline (reference sequence). The V end was cut by 0 bases, the J end by 4 bases, with 16 bases between. This CDR3 has 17 amino acids. CDR3 sequence: CATSRDRGRGPKNIQYF. DNA of the CDR3: TGTGCCACCAGCAGAGATAGAGGGAGGGGGCCTAAAAACATTCAGTACTTC.

The CDR3, as DNA: TGTGCCAGCAGTTTTGCAGGGGCCGGATACGAGCAGTACTTC. Its protein product is CASSFAGAGYEQYF. The rearrangement uses TRBV12-3 or TRBV12-4 and TRBJ2-7; the D gene is possibly TRBD1 (6 bases). CDR3 length equals 14 residues. V lost 3 bases to trimming and J lost 4 bases, with 13 bases between them.

This clonotype was detected only a few times. The rearrangement joins TRBV6-6 to TRBJ1-4; unclear D gene. V lost 6 bases to trimming and J lost 2 bases, with 10 bases between them. Germline loops: CDR1 MNHNY, CDR2 SVGAGI (reference sequence). This CDR3 spans 14 amino acids. CDR3: CASRRGGTNEKLFF. The CDR3 DNA reads as TGTGCCAGCAGACGAGGCGGGACTAATGAAAAACTGTTTTTT.

This chain joins TRBV20-1 and TRBJ1-3; D unresolved. The CDR3 is 14 residues long. Deletions cut 5 bases from V and 4 bases from J, with 15 bases between. CDR1 DFQATT and CDR2 SNEGSKA come from the germline V gene (reference sequence). CDR3: CSALFGFGGNTIYF. CDR3 in DNA: TGCAGTGCTTTATTCGGTTTTGGGGGAAACACCATATATTTT.

This clonotype showed up just a few times. The chain carries TRBV29-1 and TRBJ1-1, with D hard to call. CDR3 length equals 16 residues. The V end lost 4 bases, the J end lost 0 bases, and 18 bases lay between the germline ends. CDR1 and CDR2 (germline): SQVTM, ANQGSEA. CDR3 coding DNA: TGCAGCGTTGCCCCTTGGCCTTCCGCACTGAACACTGAAGCTTTCTTT. Its protein product is CSVAPWPSALNTEAFF.

This clonotype has at least ten counts. The V and J genes are TRBV20-1 and TRBJ1-2, with TRBD1 identical over 7 bases. Germline CDR1 is DFQATT and CDR2 is SNEGSKA (reference sequence). The CDR3 covers 14 residues. V shed 5 bases and J 0 bases; nucleotides not matched to a gene: 6. The DNA of the CDR3 is TGCAGTGCTCTGGGGACAGCCGCTAACTATGGCTACACCTTC. Encoded protein: CSALGTAANYGYTF.

This clonotype was observed a few times. This chain connects TRBV10-2 to TRBJ2-7, with D tentatively TRBD1 (5 bases). This CDR3 region has 12 residues. CDR1 is WSHSY and CDR2 is SAAADI in the germline V gene. V was shortened by 5 bases and J by 6 bases, with 11 bases between the two germline ends. The CDR3 bases are TGCGCCAGCAGTATTTGGGGCTCCGAGCAGTACTTC. Its translation: CASSIWGSEQYF.

This clonotype was picked up a small number of times. The rearrangement links TRBV5-1 to TRBJ1-6; TRBD1 matches at 8 bases. CDR1 is SGHRS and CDR2 is YFSETQ in the germline V gene. This CDR3 spans 16 amino acids. The J segment lost 5 bases and the V segment lost 4 bases, leaving 8 bases of the junction unmatched. Here the CDR3 reads CASSIGQGTNNSPLHF. CDR3 sequence (DNA): TGCGCCAGCAGCATCGGACAGGGCACCAATAATTCACCCCTCCACTTT.

The V and J genes are TRBV5-1 and TRBJ1-4, with D unresolved. Germline lookup yields CDR1 SGHRS and CDR2 YFSETQ. CDR3 length equals 13 residues. Trimming took off 4 bases at V and 7 bases at J, with 11 bases between the two ends. The DNA for the CDR3 is TGCGCCAGCAGCCGGAGCTCAGGTGAAAAACTGTTTTTT. The encoded protein is CASSRSSGEKLFF.

The gene calls are TRBV27 and TRBJ2-7; possibly TRBD1 or TRBD2 for D (5 bases each). Germline CDR1 and CDR2: MNHEY and SMNVEV (reference sequence). V gave up 0 bases and J gave up 2 bases, with 8 bases separating them. The CDR3 has 14 amino acids. CDR3 sequence reads: CASSLSGVPYEQYF. The CDR3 coding sequence is TGTGCCAGCAGTTTATCGGGGGTCCCCTACGAGCAGTACTTC.

J is TRBJ2-6 and V is TRBV7-9, with no clear D. Trimming removed 5 bases at V and 4 bases at J, with 9 bases between. The CDR3 loop spans 14 amino acids. Germline V gene lookup returns CDR1 SEHNR and CDR2 FQNEAQ (reference sequence). The CDR3 is CASSPRPGANVLTF. The CDR3 coding sequence is TGTGCCAGCAGCCCAAGACCCGGGGCCAACGTCCTGACTTTC.

The V gene is TRBV7-2, the J gene TRBJ1-1; possibly TRBD1 for D (5 bases). The CDR3 length is 13 residues. V lost 9 bases and J lost 1, with 12 bases in between. The V gene's germline CDR1 is SGHTA and CDR2 FQGNSA. CDR3 bases: TGTGCCAGTAGGGCGGGGGAGAACACTGAAGCTTTCTTT. Translating gives CASRAGENTEAFF. The whole variable domain, filled in from reference TRBV7-2 and TRBJ1-1, reads GAGVSQSPSNKVTEKGKDVELRCDPISGHTALYWYRQSLGQGLEFLIYFQGNSAPDKSGLPSDRFSAERTGGSVSTLTIQRTQQEDSAVYLCASRAGENTEAFFGQGTRLTVV.

This clonotype was detected only a few times. V gene TRBV15 combines with J gene TRBJ1-4; D is unresolved. From germline, CDR1 is LNHNV and CDR2 YYDKDF (reference sequence). Trimming took off 0 bases at V and 4 bases at J, with 9 bases between the two ends. The CDR3 consists of 15 residues. The chain's CDR3 is CATSREPGFNEKLFF. CDR3 coding DNA: TGTGCCACCAGCAGAGAGCCAGGTTTTAATGAAAAACTGTTTTTT.

The gene calls are TRBV9 and TRBJ2-5; tentatively, D is TRBD1 (6 bases). CDR1 and CDR2 from the germline V gene are SGDLS and YYNGEE. The CDR3 is made up of 15 amino acids. Trimming shortened V by 3 bases and J by 3 bases, and 15 bases separated the two germline ends. This CDR3 is CASSGRGHEKETQYF. CDR3 coding DNA: TGTGCCAGCAGCGGCCGGGGACACGAAAAAGAGACCCAGTACTTC.

The rearrangement links TRBV7-8 to TRBJ1-4; D not resolved. Germline V gives CDR1 SGHVS, CDR2 FQNEAQ. This CDR3 spans 12 amino acids. V was clipped by 2 bases and J by 7 bases, with 5 bases between them. The CDR3 region is CASSLSFEKLFF. The CDR3 DNA reads TGTGCCAGCAGCTTAAGTTTTGAAAAACTGTTTTTT.

V is TRBV28 and J is TRBJ1-6; possible D gene TRBD1, 6 bases. The V and J ends lost 2 bases and 7 bases respectively, with 12 bases between them. The CDR3 has 15 residues. Germline V gene lookup returns CDR1 MDHEN and CDR2 SYDVKM. The CDR3 reads CASSLEVGQNSPLHF. In DNA form, the CDR3 reads TGTGCCAGCAGTTTAGAAGTTGGACAGAATTCACCCCTCCACTTT.

The chain recombines TRBV14 with TRBJ2-1; no reliable D call. CDR3 size: 13 residues. V was cut by 6 bases and J by 8 bases, with 14 bases left in between. Germline loops: CDR1 SGHDN, CDR2 FVKESK. The DNA for the CDR3 is TGTGCCAGCAGTCGAGGAGCCTTGGATGAGCAGTTCTTC. Encoded protein: CASSRGALDEQFF.

The chain employs TRBV12-3 or TRBV12-4 and TRBJ2-7, with 9 positions matching TRBD1. The length of the CDR3 is 15 residues. Trimming removed 4 bases from V and 5 bases from J; junction bases left unmatched: 9. This CDR3 reads CASSSTGQGDDEQYF. For the CDR3, the DNA is TGTGCCAGCAGTTCGACGGGACAGGGTGACGACGAGCAGTACTTC.

This clonotype has at least ten counts. The chain employs TRBV6-2 or TRBV6-3 and TRBJ2-1; D is perhaps TRBD1 (5 bases). The V gene lost 6 bases and the J gene lost 5 bases, with 14 bases spanning the gap. From germline, CDR1 is MNHEY and CDR2 SVGEGT. The CDR3 runs to 14 residues. The CDR3 bases are TGTGCCAGCAGCCCTTCCGGACACAACAATGAGCAGTTCTTC. This gives the protein CASSPSGHNNEQFF.

This clonotype was seen at least ten times. The V call is TRBV5-1, the J call TRBJ2-3; no definite D call. CDR1 SGHRS and CDR2 YFSETQ come from the germline V gene. Trimming took off 3 bases at V and 6 bases at J, with 8 bases between the two ends. CDR3 length equals 12 residues. The DNA for the CDR3 is TGCGCCAGCAGCTCCGGTGGCGATACGCAGTATTTT. Amino acid sequence: CASSSGGDTQYF. The variable domain in full, with the rest retrieved from reference TRBV5-1 and TRBJ2-3, is KAGVTQTPRYLIKTRGQQVTLSCSPISGHRSVSWYQQTPGQGLQFLFEYFSETQRNKGNFPGRFSGRQFSNSRSEMNVSTLELGDSALYLCASSSGGDTQYFGPGTRLTVL.

The genes are TRBV5-1 and TRBJ2-2; D is unresolved. This CDR3 has 15 residues. Germline V gene sequence: CDR1 SGHRS, CDR2 YFSETQ. The V end was cut by 3 bases, the J end by 1 base, with 10 bases between. The CDR3 spells CASSSLPRNTGELFF. The CDR3 DNA reads TGCGCCAGCAGCTCCCTCCCGCGGAACACCGGGGAGCTGTTTTTT.

The rearrangement links TRBV29-1 to TRBJ1-1; TRBD1 might be the D (6 bases). Trimming took off 4 bases at V and 4 bases at J, with 13 bases between the two ends. CDR1 is SQVTM and CDR2 is ANQGSEA in the germline V gene. The CDR3 runs to 13 residues. CDR3 protein: CSVAGRGGTEAFF. The CDR3 nucleotides are TGCAGCGTTGCGGGCAGGGGCGGCACTGAAGCTTTCTTT.

This clonotype was observed a handful of times. The J gene is TRBJ1-5, the V gene TRBV6-5; the D is unclear. The germline gives CDR1 MNHEY, CDR2 SVGAGI. V shed 11 bases and J shed 3 bases, with 14 bases lying between them. The CDR3 covers 13 residues. CDR3 in DNA: TGTGCCGGGCAAGCGGGCTTCAATCAGCCCCAGCATTTT. Translated, it gives CAGQAGFNQPQHF.

V is TRBV29-1 and J is TRBJ2-5, with 8 bases fitting TRBD1. CDR3 length: 13 amino acids. Unmatched junction bases numbered 8, after V lost 6 bases and J lost 5 bases. Germline V gene data show CDR1 as SQVTM and CDR2 as ANQGSEA. CDR3 DNA sequence: TGCAGCGTCGACACGACAGGGGCGGAGACCCAGTACTTC. It encodes CSVDTTGAETQYF.

This clonotype was seen ten or more times. The chain carries TRBV12-3 or TRBV12-4 and TRBJ2-3; 7 positions match TRBD1. V shed 7 bases, J shed 3 bases, and the junction held 10 bases outside the gene matches. This CDR3 spans 15 amino acids. The CDR3 is CASTRRQGTTDTQYF. The CDR3 coding sequence is TGTGCCAGCACCAGACGACAGGGCACTACAGATACGCAGTATTTT.

This clonotype has more than one count but fewer than ten. The chain joins TRBV7-3 to TRBJ1-3, with a tentative D call TRBD1 (5 bases). The CDR3 is 15 residues long. Trimming took off 5 bases at V and 4 bases at J, with 15 bases between the two ends. Germline CDR1 SGHTA, CDR2 FQGTGA. CDR3 in DNA: TGTGCCAGCAGCACCCGCGGGGGGTCCGGAAACACCATATATTTT. Protein sequence: CASSTRGGSGNTIYF.

In this sample, this clonotype turned up a few times. The chain carries TRBV5-6 and TRBJ2-1, with 7 positions matching TRBD1. The trim removed 5 bases at V and 12 bases at J, leaving 8 bases unmatched. The CDR3 has 12 residues. The germline CDR1 and CDR2 sequences are SGHDT and YYEEEE. CDR3 in amino acids: CASSLGQILQFF. In nucleotides, the CDR3 is TGTGCCAGCAGTCTGGGACAGATCTTGCAGTTCTTC. Supplemented by reference TRBV5-6 and TRBJ2-1, the full variable domain reads DAGVTQSPTHLIKTRGQQVTLRCSPKSGHDTVSWYQQALGQGPQFIFQYYEEEERQRGNFPDRFSGHQFPNYSSELNVNALLLGDSALYLCASSLGQILQFFGPGTRLTVL.

This clonotype was observed a handful of times. V usage is TRBV5-5 and J usage is TRBJ1-5, with 10 bases lining up with TRBD1. The V segment lost 3 bases and the J segment 6 bases; nucleotides outside the gene matches: 12. Germline lookup yields CDR1 SGHKS and CDR2 YYEKEE (reference sequence). The CDR3 has 17 residues. CDR3 bases: TGTGCCAGCAGCTCGTTTCCGGGACAGGGGTTTGTTCAGCCCCAGCATTTT. Translating it yields CASSSFPGQGFVQPQHF. Using reference TRBV5-5 and TRBJ1-5 for the parts outside the CDR3, the full variable domain is DAGVTQSPTHLIKTRGQQVTLRCSPISGHKSVSWYQQVLGQGPQFIFQYYEKEERGRGNFPDRFSARQFPNYSSELNVNALLLGDSALYLCASSSFPGQGFVQPQHFGDGTRLSIL.